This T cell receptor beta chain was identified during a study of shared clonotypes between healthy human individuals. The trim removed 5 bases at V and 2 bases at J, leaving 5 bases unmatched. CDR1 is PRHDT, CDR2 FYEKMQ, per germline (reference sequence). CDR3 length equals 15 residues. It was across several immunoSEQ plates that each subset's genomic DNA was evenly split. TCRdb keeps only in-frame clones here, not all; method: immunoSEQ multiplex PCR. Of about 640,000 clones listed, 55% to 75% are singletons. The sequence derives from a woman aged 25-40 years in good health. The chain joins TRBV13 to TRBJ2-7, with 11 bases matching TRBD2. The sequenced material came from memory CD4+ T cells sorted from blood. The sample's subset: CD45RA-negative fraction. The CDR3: CASSRRLAGTYEQYF. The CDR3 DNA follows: TGTGCCAGCAGCCGCCGACTAGCGGGAACCTACGAGCAGTACTTC.